This TCR beta chain was identified in a study of blood T cell repertoires in COVID-19. The assay was immunoSEQ multiplex PCR, and TCRdb's table has in-frame clones only and misses some. The sample carries roughly 85,000 clones, 86% recorded once. The germline V gene encodes CDR1 SGHRS and CDR2 YFSETQ. Trimming shortened V by 5 bases and J by 1 base, and 24 bases separated the two germline ends. This CDR3 has 18 amino acids. Only a few counts were recorded for this clone. Material for sequencing was peripheral blood. The V gene is TRBV5-1, the J gene TRBJ1-1; a weak D match, TRBD1 (5 bases). The receptor comes from a man between 50 and 59 years old with active or convalescent COVID-19. The CDR3 sequence is CASSSWGLSADTNTEAFF. The CDR3 DNA reads as TGCGCCAGCAGTTCATGGGGTTTATCTGCGGACACGAACACTGAAGCTTTCTTT.